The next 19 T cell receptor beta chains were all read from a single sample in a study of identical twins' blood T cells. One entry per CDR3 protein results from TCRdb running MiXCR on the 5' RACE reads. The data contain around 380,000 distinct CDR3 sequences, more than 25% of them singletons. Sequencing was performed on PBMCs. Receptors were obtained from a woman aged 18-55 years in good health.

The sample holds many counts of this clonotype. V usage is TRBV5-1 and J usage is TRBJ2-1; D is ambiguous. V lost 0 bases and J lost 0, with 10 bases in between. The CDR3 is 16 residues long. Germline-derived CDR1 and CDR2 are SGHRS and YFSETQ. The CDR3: CASSLEWLTSYNEQFF. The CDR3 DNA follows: TGCGCCAGCAGCTTGGAGTGGCTCACCTCCTACAATGAGCAGTTCTTC. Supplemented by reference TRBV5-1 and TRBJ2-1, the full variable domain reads KAGVTQTPRYLIKTRGQQVTLSCSPISGHRSVSWYQQTPGQGLQFLFEYFSETQRNKGNFPGRFSGRQFSNSRSEMNVSTLELGDSALYLCASSLEWLTSYNEQFFGPGTRLTVL.

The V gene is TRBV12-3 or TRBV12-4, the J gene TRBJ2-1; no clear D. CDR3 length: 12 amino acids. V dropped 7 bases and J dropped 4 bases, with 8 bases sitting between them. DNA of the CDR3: TGTGCCAGCACTAGAGAGTACAATGAGCAGTTCTTC. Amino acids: CASTREYNEQFF.

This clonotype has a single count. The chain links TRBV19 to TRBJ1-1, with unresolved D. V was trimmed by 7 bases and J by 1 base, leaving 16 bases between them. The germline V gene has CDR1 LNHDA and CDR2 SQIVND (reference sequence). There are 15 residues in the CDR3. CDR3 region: CASNPGGGPNTEAFF. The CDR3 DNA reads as TGTGCCAGTAACCCCGGAGGTGGCCCGAACACTGAAGCTTTCTTT.

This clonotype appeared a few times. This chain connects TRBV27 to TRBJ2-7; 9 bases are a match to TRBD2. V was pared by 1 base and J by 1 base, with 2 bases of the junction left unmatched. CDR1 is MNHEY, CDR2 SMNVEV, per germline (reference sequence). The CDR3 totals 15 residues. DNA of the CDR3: TGTGCCAGCAGTTTATTGACTAGCGGATCCTACGAGCAGTACTTC. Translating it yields CASSLLTSGSYEQYF.

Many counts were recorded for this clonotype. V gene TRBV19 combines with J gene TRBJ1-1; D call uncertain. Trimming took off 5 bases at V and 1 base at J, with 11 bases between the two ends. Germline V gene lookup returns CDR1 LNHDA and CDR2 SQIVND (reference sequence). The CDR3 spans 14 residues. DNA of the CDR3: TGTGCCAGTAGTCCGGAGGGTTCGAACACTGAAGCTTTCTTT. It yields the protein CASSPEGSNTEAFF.

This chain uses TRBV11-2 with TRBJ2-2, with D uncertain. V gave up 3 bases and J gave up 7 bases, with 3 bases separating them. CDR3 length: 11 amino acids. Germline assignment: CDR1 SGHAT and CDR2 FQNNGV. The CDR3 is CASSFVGELFF. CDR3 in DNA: TGTGCCAGCAGCTTCGTCGGGGAGCTGTTTTTT.

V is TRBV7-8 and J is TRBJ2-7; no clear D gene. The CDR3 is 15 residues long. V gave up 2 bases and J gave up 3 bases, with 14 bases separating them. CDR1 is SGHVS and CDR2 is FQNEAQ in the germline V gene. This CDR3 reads CASSLTGGQYYEQYF. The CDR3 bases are TGTGCCAGCAGCTTAACGGGTGGGCAATACTACGAGCAGTACTTC. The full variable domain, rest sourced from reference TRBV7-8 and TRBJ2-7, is GAGVSQSPRYKVAKRGQDVALRCDPISGHVSLFWYQQALGQGPEFLTYFQNEAQLDKSGLPSDRFFAERPEGSVSTLKIQRTQQEDSAVYLCASSLTGGQYYEQYFGPGTRLTVT.

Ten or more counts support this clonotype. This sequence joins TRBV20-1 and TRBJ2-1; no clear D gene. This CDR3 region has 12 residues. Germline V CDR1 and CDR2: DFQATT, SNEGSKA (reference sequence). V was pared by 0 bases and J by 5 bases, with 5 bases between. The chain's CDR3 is CSARDLDNEQFF. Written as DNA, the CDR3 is TGCAGTGCTAGAGATCTAGACAATGAGCAGTTCTTC.

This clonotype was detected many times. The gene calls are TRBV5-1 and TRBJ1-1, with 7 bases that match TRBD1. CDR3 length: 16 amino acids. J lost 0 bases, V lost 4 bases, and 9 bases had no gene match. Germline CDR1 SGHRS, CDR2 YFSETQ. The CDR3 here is CASSPGTALMNTEAFF. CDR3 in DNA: TGCGCCAGCAGCCCCGGGACAGCCCTGATGAACACTGAAGCTTTCTTT.

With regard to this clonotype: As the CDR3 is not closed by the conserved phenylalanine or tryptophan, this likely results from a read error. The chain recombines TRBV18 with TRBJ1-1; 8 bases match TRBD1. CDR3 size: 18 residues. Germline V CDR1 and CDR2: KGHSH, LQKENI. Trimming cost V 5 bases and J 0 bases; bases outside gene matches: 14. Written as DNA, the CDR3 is TGTGCCAGCTCATCCACCGGTCCCGGGACAGGAATGAACACTGAAGCTTTCTAT. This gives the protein CASSSTGPGTGMNTEAFY.

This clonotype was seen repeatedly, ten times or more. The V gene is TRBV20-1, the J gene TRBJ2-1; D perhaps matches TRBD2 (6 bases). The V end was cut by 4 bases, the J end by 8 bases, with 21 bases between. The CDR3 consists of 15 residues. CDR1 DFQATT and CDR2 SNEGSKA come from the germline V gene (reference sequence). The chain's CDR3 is CSAIPGTLRTDEQFF. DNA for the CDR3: TGCAGTGCTATACCCGGGACTCTAAGGACGGATGAGCAGTTCTTC.

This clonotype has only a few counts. The CDR3 region is CASSLDASPSYTF. CDR3 coding DNA: TGTGCCAGCAGCTTAGACGCAAGCCCCAGCTACACCTTC. The V gene is TRBV11-2, the J gene TRBJ1-2; no clear D. Per germline, CDR1 SGHAT and CDR2 FQNNGV. Trimming removed 0 bases at V and 9 bases at J, with 11 bases between. The CDR3 totals 13 residues. The variable domain in full, completed from reference TRBV11-2 and TRBJ1-2, reads EAGVAQSPRYKIIEKRQSVAFWCNPISGHATLYWYQQILGQGPKLLIQFQNNGVVDDSQLPKDRFSAERLKGVDSTLKIQPAKLEDSAVYLCASSLDASPSYTFGSGTRLTVV.

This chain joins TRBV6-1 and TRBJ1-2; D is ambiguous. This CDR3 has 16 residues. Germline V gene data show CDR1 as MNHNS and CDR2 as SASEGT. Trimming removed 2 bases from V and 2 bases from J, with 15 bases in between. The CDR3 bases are TGTGCCAGCAGTGAATACGTATCTCACCTGAACTATGGCTACACCTTC. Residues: CASSEYVSHLNYGYTF.

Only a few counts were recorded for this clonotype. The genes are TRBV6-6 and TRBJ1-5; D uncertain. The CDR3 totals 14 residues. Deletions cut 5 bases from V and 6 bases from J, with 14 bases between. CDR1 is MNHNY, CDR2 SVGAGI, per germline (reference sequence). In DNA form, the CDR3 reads TGTGCCAGCAGTCACCGGAATGGTCCTCAGCCCCAGCATTTT. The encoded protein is CASSHRNGPQPQHF.

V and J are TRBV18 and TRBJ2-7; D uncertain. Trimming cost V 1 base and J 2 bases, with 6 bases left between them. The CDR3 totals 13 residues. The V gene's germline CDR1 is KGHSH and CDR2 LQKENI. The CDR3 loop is CASSPQRAYEQYF. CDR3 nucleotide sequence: TGTGCCAGCTCACCACAGAGAGCCTACGAGCAGTACTTC.

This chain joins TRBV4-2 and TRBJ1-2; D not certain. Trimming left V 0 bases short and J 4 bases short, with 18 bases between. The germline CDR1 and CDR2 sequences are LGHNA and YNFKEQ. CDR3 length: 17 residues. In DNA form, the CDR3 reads TGTGCCAGCAGCCAAGATCTTTTGGCGGCTCTGGGCTATGGCTACACCTTC. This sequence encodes CASSQDLLAALGYGYTF.

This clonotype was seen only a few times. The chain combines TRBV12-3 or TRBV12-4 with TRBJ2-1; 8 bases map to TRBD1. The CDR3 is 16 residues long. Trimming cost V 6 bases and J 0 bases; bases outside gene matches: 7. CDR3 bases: TGTGCCAGCAGCTTCCGACAGGGGAGCTCCTACAATGAGCAGTTCTTC. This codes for CASSFRQGSSYNEQFF.

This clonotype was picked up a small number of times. The CDR3 DNA reads TGTGCCAGCAGCGTAGGGTCCCCCAAAGAGACCCAGTACTTC. Translation: CASSVGSPKETQYF. The chain joins TRBV9 to TRBJ2-5; D gene ambiguous. CDR1 and CDR2 from the germline V gene are SGDLS and YYNGEE. The CDR3 has 14 amino acids. Trimming removed 0 bases at V and 3 bases at J, with 9 bases between.

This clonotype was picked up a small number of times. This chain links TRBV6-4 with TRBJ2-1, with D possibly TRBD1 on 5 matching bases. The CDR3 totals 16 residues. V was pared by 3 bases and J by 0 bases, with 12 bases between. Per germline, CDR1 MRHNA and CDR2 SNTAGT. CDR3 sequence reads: CASSEGASASYNEQFF. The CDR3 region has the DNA TGTGCCAGCAGTGAAGGGGCATCCGCCTCCTACAATGAGCAGTTCTTC.